A selection of T cell receptor beta chains follows, all from one sample in a study of blood T cell repertoires in COVID-19. TCRdb's table, derived via immunoSEQ multiplex PCR, lists solely in-frame clones and lacks some. Of around 190,000 clones listed, over 75% are singletons. Sequencing was done on a sample of peripheral blood. The source is a man aged 50-60 years with COVID-19, enrolled during active disease. Each CDR3 is given with its conserved first and last residue. D genes are given only for firm matches. Some rows have no size entry. The others give once, few or many, or a class for an expanded clone.

v_call,j_call,clone_size,d_call,cdr3_aa,cdr3_nt
TRBV20-1,TRBJ1-4,.,TRBD1,CSASGGGNNEKLFF,TGCAGTGCTAGTGGAGGGGGCAATAATGAAAAACTGTTTTTT
TRBV4-2,TRBJ2-7,.,TRBD2,CASSQVSIVSGRVYEQYF,TGTGCCAGCAGCCAAGTCAGCATTGTGAGCGGGAGGGTGTACGAGCAGTACTTC
TRBV6-4,TRBJ1-5,.,TRBD1,CATPLADRDGSYSNQPQHF,TGTGCCACACCCTTAGCTGACAGGGATGGGTCCTATAGCAATCAGCCCCAGCATTTT
TRBV7-2,TRBJ1-4,.,.,CASSLERGEKLFF,TGTGCCAGCAGCTTAGAACGAGGTGAAAAACTGTTTTTT
TRBV14,TRBJ1-2,.,.,CASSQELNYGYTF,TGTGCCAGCAGCCAAGAGTTAAACTATGGCTACACCTTC
TRBV9,TRBJ2-7,.,.,CASSVSHRPYEQYF,TGTGCCAGCAGCGTATCACACAGGCCCTACGAGCAGTACTTC
TRBV5-1,TRBJ2-3,.,TRBD1,CASSPGTGGGTDTQYF,TGCGCCAGCAGCCCGGGGACAGGGGGCGGCACAGATACGCAGTATTTT
TRBV2,TRBJ2-1,.,TRBD2,CASSRPEGGRDYNEQFF,TGTGCCAGCAGCCGACCCGAGGGCGGGAGAGACTACAATGAGCAGTTCTTC
TRBV28,TRBJ1-5,.,.,CASSHPPWGRSNQPQHF,TGTGCCAGCAGTCACCCCCCGTGGGGGCGAAGCAATCAGCCCCAGCATTTT
TRBV7-2,TRBJ2-1,.,TRBD1,CASRPGQAYNEQFF,TGTGCCAGCAGGCCGGGACAGGCATACAATGAGCAGTTCTTC
TRBV19,TRBJ2-7,.,.,CASSDNRYEQYF,TGTGCCAGTAGTGACAATAGATACGAGCAGTACTTC
TRBV7-9,TRBJ2-3,.,TRBD2,CASSGLAFTDTQYF,TGTGCCAGCAGCGGACTAGCGTTTACAGATACGCAGTATTTT
TRBV6-2/TRBV6-3,TRBJ2-1,.,TRBD2,CASSYLSGGSRGEQFF,TGTGCCAGCAGTTACTTGTCGGGGGGGAGTCGGGGTGAGCAGTTCTTC
TRBV18,TRBJ2-4,.,.,CASSPPWEGVAKNIQYF,TGTGCCAGCTCACCACCCTGGGAAGGGGTAGCCAAAAACATTCAGTACTTC
TRBV5-1,TRBJ2-1,.,TRBD2,CASTLTSSNNEQFF,TGCGCCAGCACCCTGACTAGCAGCAACAATGAGCAGTTCTTC
TRBV7-2,TRBJ1-2,.,TRBD1,CASSLDGEQGVAYGYTF,TGTGCCAGCAGCTTAGACGGCGAGCAGGGGGTGGCCTATGGCTACACCTTC
TRBV5-1,TRBJ1-5,once,.,CASSLSPLGGNQPQHF,TGCGCCAGCAGCTTGAGCCCCCTCGGGGGTAATCAGCCCCAGCATTTT
TRBV12-5,TRBJ1-5,.,.,CASGPDRGSANQPQHF,TGTGCTAGTGGTCCTGACCGGGGGAGCGCCAATCAGCCCCAGCATTTT
TRBV12-3/TRBV12-4,TRBJ2-4,.,.,CASSARGRDIQYF,TGTGCCAGCAGTGCGAGGGGGAGGGACATTCAGTACTTC
TRBV3-1/TRBV3-2,TRBJ2-3,once,.,CASSSFSTDTQYF,TGTGCCAGCAGCTCCTTTAGCACAGATACGCAGTATTTT
TRBV5-4,TRBJ2-1,.,.,CASSGVGGLVYNEQFF,TGTGCCAGCAGCGGGGTCGGGGGACTGGTCTACAATGAGCAGTTCTTC
TRBV7-9,TRBJ1-1,.,.,CASSLAWGSEAFF,TGTGCCAGCAGCTTAGCCTGGGGCAGTGAAGCTTTCTTT
TRBV12-3/TRBV12-4,TRBJ2-5,.,.,CASSQGIQETQYF,TGTGCCAGCAGCCAGGGAATCCAAGAGACCCAGTACTTC
TRBV3-1/TRBV3-2,TRBJ2-7,.,.,CATQGFSGNTYEQYF,TGTGCCACCCAAGGGTTCAGCGGCAACACCTACGAGCAGTACTTC
TRBV5-1,TRBJ2-2,.,.,CASSLAGQGTGELFF,TGCGCCAGCAGCTTGGCGGGACAAGGCACCGGGGAGCTGTTTTTT
TRBV6-1,TRBJ2-1,.,TRBD2,CASSERLAGVSYNEQFF,TGTGCCAGCAGTGAAAGACTAGCGGGAGTGTCCTACAATGAGCAGTTCTTC
TRBV6-2/TRBV6-3,TRBJ2-6,.,.,CASSQTGSSGANVLTF,TGTGCCAGCAGCCAGACAGGATCCTCTGGGGCCAACGTCCTGACTTTC
TRBV24-1,TRBJ2-1,once,TRBD1,CATSETGTGGENEQFF,TGTGCCACCAGTGAAACCGGGACAGGGGGTGAAAATGAGCAGTTCTTC
TRBV27,TRBJ2-7,.,TRBD1,CASSPLGTANYEQYF,TGTGCCAGCAGCCCCTTGGGGACAGCCAACTACGAGCAGTACTTC
TRBV12-3/TRBV12-4,TRBJ1-4,.,TRBD1,CASREGTGEKLFF,TGTGCCAGCAGAGAGGGGACAGGTGAAAAACTGTTTTTT